These T cell receptor beta chains were read from a single sample in a study of control samples from healthy donors and cancer patients. Sequencing used immunoSEQ multiplex PCR; TCRdb keeps in-frame clones, though not all of them. The sample has some 67,000 clones, under 90% seen once; the top ten hold 15% to 20%. The material sequenced was PBMCs. The receptors were gathered from a man aged 55 to 70 with lung cancer. Both conserved end residues are part of each CDR3. Each record gives: clone size, D gene, J gene, V gene, CDR3 protein, CDR3 DNA. A D gene is named only where the DNA matches it firmly. Clone size is stated in some rows and not others, as once, few, many or a class when expanded.

clone_size: NA
d_call: TRBD2
j_call: TRBJ2-7
v_call: TRBV6-5
cdr3_aa: CASSYSTSGGTYEQYF
cdr3_nt: TGTGCCAGCAGTTACTCGACTAGCGGGGGGACCTACGAGCAGTACTTC

clone_size: NA
d_call: NA
j_call: TRBJ2-2
v_call: TRBV7-9
cdr3_aa: CASSLRLEIQGMNTGELFF
cdr3_nt: TGTGCCAGCAGCTTACGACTAGAAATCCAAGGCATGAACACCGGGGAGCTGTTTTTT

clone_size: NA
d_call: NA
j_call: TRBJ2-5
v_call: TRBV12-3/TRBV12-4
cdr3_aa: CASSLNERETQYF
cdr3_nt: TGTGCCAGCAGTTTGAACGAGCGGGAGACCCAGTACTTC

clone_size: NA
d_call: TRBD1
j_call: TRBJ2-3
v_call: TRBV5-1
cdr3_aa: CASSIIRDRAPDTQYF
cdr3_nt: TGCGCCAGCAGCATCATCCGGGACAGGGCCCCCGATACGCAGTATTTT

clone_size: once
d_call: NA
j_call: TRBJ1-3
v_call: TRBV5-8
cdr3_aa: CASSFGEPGNTIYF
cdr3_nt: TGTGCCAGCAGCTTCGGAGAACCCGGAAACACCATATATTTT

clone_size: once
d_call: TRBD1
j_call: TRBJ2-2
v_call: TRBV6-5
cdr3_aa: CASSYVAGGTGELFF
cdr3_nt: TGTGCCAGCAGTTACGTGGCAGGGGGCACCGGGGAGCTGTTTTTT

clone_size: NA
d_call: NA
j_call: TRBJ2-3
v_call: TRBV2
cdr3_aa: CASSVGASSTDTQYF
cdr3_nt: TGTGCCAGCAGTGTCGGCGCTTCTAGCACAGATACGCAGTATTTT

clone_size: NA
d_call: TRBD1
j_call: TRBJ1-4
v_call: TRBV2
cdr3_aa: CASRVGQGASTNEKLFF
cdr3_nt: TGTGCCAGCAGGGTTGGACAGGGGGCATCAACTAATGAAAAACTGTTTTTT

clone_size: NA
d_call: NA
j_call: TRBJ1-5
v_call: TRBV7-8
cdr3_aa: CASSPSGSSGAHQPQHF
cdr3_nt: TGTGCCAGCAGCCCGTCCGGGTCCTCAGGGGCCCATCAGCCCCAGCATTTT

clone_size: NA
d_call: TRBD1
j_call: TRBJ2-1
v_call: TRBV5-5
cdr3_aa: CASSPGTGRGNEQFF
cdr3_nt: TGTGCCAGCAGCCCTGGGACAGGGAGAGGCAATGAGCAGTTCTTC

clone_size: NA
d_call: NA
j_call: TRBJ1-3
v_call: TRBV9
cdr3_aa: CASSVGSITLSGNTIYF
cdr3_nt: TGTGCCAGCAGCGTAGGGTCGATTACTCTCTCTGGAAACACCATATATTTT

clone_size: NA
d_call: NA
j_call: TRBJ1-2
v_call: TRBV29-1
cdr3_aa: CSVGGSPPYGYTF
cdr3_nt: TGCAGCGTTGGTGGCAGCCCCCCCTATGGCTACACCTTC

clone_size: NA
d_call: NA
j_call: TRBJ1-4
v_call: TRBV6-1
cdr3_aa: CASSEQATRYTNEKLFF
cdr3_nt: TGTGCCAGCAGTGAACAGGCGACACGTTACACTAATGAAAAACTGTTTTTT

clone_size: NA
d_call: NA
j_call: TRBJ1-3
v_call: TRBV3-1/TRBV3-2
cdr3_aa: CASSQDRRWGNTIYF
cdr3_nt: TGTGCCAGCAGCCAAGATCGCCGTTGGGGAAACACCATATATTTT

clone_size: NA
d_call: NA
j_call: TRBJ2-7
v_call: TRBV6-6
cdr3_aa: CASGKRGDTGEQYF
cdr3_nt: TGTGCCAGCGGAAAAAGGGGAGATACGGGCGAGCAGTACTTC

clone_size: NA
d_call: NA
j_call: TRBJ2-1
v_call: TRBV5-1
cdr3_aa: CASSLRDNEQFF
cdr3_nt: TGCGCCAGCAGCTTGAGGGACAATGAGCAGTTCTTC

clone_size: NA
d_call: NA
j_call: TRBJ1-1
v_call: TRBV7-2
cdr3_aa: CASSPVSLGRATEAFF
cdr3_nt: TGTGCCAGCAGCCCCGTCTCTCTTGGCAGGGCGACTGAAGCTTTCTTT

clone_size: NA
d_call: TRBD1
j_call: TRBJ1-2
v_call: TRBV30
cdr3_aa: CAWSVKETGGRHYGYTF
cdr3_nt: TGTGCCTGGAGTGTAAAAGAGACAGGGGGCCGTCACTATGGCTACACCTTC

clone_size: NA
d_call: TRBD1
j_call: TRBJ1-6
v_call: TRBV10-3
cdr3_aa: CAISAGTGRNSPLHF
cdr3_nt: TGTGCCATCAGCGCCGGGACAGGGAGGAATTCACCCCTCCACTTT

clone_size: NA
d_call: TRBD2
j_call: TRBJ2-3
v_call: TRBV4-1
cdr3_aa: CASSRRLAGDTDTQYF
cdr3_nt: TGCGCCAGCAGCCGACGACTAGCGGGGGATACAGATACGCAGTATTTT

clone_size: NA
d_call: NA
j_call: TRBJ1-5
v_call: TRBV20-1
cdr3_aa: CGAGINQPQHF
cdr3_nt: TGCGGGGCAGGTATAAATCAGCCCCAGCATTTT

clone_size: NA
d_call: TRBD1
j_call: TRBJ1-2
v_call: TRBV5-6
cdr3_aa: CASSFPGTGGADGYTF
cdr3_nt: TGTGCCAGCAGCTTCCCAGGGACAGGGGGCGCAGATGGCTACACCTTC

clone_size: NA
d_call: TRBD1
j_call: TRBJ1-5
v_call: TRBV7-2
cdr3_aa: CASSRTGDQPQHF
cdr3_nt: TGTGCCAGCAGCAGAACAGGGGACCAGCCCCAGCATTTT

clone_size: NA
d_call: TRBD1
j_call: TRBJ1-1
v_call: TRBV7-9
cdr3_aa: CASSPGQGVENTEAFF
cdr3_nt: TGTGCCAGCAGCCCTGGACAGGGGGTAGAGAACACTGAAGCTTTCTTT

clone_size: few
d_call: NA
j_call: TRBJ1-5
v_call: TRBV7-2
cdr3_aa: CASSTFGGNQPQHF
cdr3_nt: TGTGCCAGCAGCACCTTCGGGGGCAATCAGCCCCAGCATTTT

clone_size: NA
d_call: TRBD1
j_call: TRBJ1-2
v_call: TRBV15
cdr3_aa: CATSATSGEGAKGYTF
cdr3_nt: TGTGCCACCAGCGCAACCAGTGGTGAGGGGGCGAAGGGCTACACCTTC

clone_size: NA
d_call: NA
j_call: TRBJ2-2
v_call: TRBV25-1
cdr3_aa: CASSDRVTGELFF
cdr3_nt: TGTGCCAGCAGTGACCGGGTCACCGGGGAGCTGTTTTTT

clone_size: NA
d_call: NA
j_call: TRBJ1-5
v_call: TRBV19
cdr3_aa: CASSPGNSPNQPQHF
cdr3_nt: TGTGCCAGTAGTCCGGGAAACAGCCCTAATCAGCCCCAGCATTTT

clone_size: NA
d_call: NA
j_call: TRBJ2-7
v_call: TRBV5-6
cdr3_aa: CASSFSDRPSYEQYF
cdr3_nt: TGTGCCAGCAGCTTCAGCGACAGGCCATCCTACGAGCAGTACTTC

clone_size: NA
d_call: NA
j_call: TRBJ2-1
v_call: TRBV7-3
cdr3_aa: CASSLTALGFNEQFF
cdr3_nt: TGTGCCAGCAGCTTAACGGCCCTGGGCTTCAATGAGCAGTTCTTC

clone_size: once
d_call: NA
j_call: TRBJ1-2
v_call: TRBV7-2
cdr3_aa: CASSLRHYGYTF
cdr3_nt: TGTGCCAGCAGCTTAAGGCACTATGGCTACACCTTC